The present entry profiles one T cell receptor (beta chain) with its context. The target of this receptor is not known. The library was built by means of the immunoSEQ multiplex PCR assay. For the multiplex PCR, a mixture combining 60 forward primers for TCR Vbeta segments and 13 reverse primers for TCR Jbeta segments was used. Amplification of the CDR3 region of rearranged TCR beta genes was performed with a multiplex PCR assay on genomic DNA. The Illumina HiSeq System was used to sequence the amplified TCR beta libraries as 87-base-pair reads. Per the source publication's procedure: A later analysis tallied around 87 million unique TCR beta chains across the 660 or so repertoires, and about 10 million of those chains were shared by two or more donors. Raw reads were error-corrected and collapsed into unique sequences with a nearest-neighbor algorithm that merged closely related sequences to remove PCR and sequencing errors. CDR3 sequences were aligned to IMGT reference sequences to assign V, D and J gene segments. For a sequence to be retained, at least a six-nucleotide match to both a V gene segment and a J gene segment was required. Rearrangements were called productive when the CDR3 lacked stop codons and stayed in frame with V and J; all others were non-productive. Following IMGT convention, CDR3 was defined as the stretch from the second conserved V-encoded cysteine up to the conserved J-encoded phenylalanine. Sequences without an unambiguous match to a single V gene segment were excluded from the earlier analysis of about 600 of the donors. An earlier analysis of about 600 of the donors called V segments functional above 56.7% productive rearrangements and segregating when the between-donor standard deviation exceeded 5%. To diagnose cytomegalovirus status from the catalog of TCR beta chain sequences, a statistical classification framework was built. In a later analysis, TCR nucleotide sequences were compared against IMGT/GENE-DB human TR gene sequences so that V and J genes could be assigned. A later analysis assigned CDR3 sequences and most-parsimonious VDJ recombination scenarios with the TCRdist pipeline. A later analysis defined each TCR beta chain by its CDR3 amino acid sequence plus V-gene family, and excluded reads lacking a unique V-gene family. A later analysis removed 500 to 600 highly shared, low-generation-probability nucleotide sequences to deal with suspected cross-contamination and a sequencing artifact. In a later analysis, a clonal expansion index for each public chain was calculated from normalized within-repertoire ranks of inferred template counts. In a later analysis, generation probabilities were computed with a VDJ recombination model fitted to out-of-frame rearrangements, and the resulting probabilities were checked against IGoR. A later analysis scored TCR-TCR, TCR-HLA and TCR-CMV co-occurrence with hypergeometric tests, applying a repertoire-size bias correction to TCR pairs. A later analysis estimated false discovery rates by permuting HLA or CMV assignments 20 times. In a later analysis, co-occurring TCRs were grouped using DBSCAN, with TCRdist sequence similarity added in when clustering inside HLA-allele-positive subsets. Co-occurrence clustering excluded repertoires with fewer than 30,000 or more than 120,000 public chains, plus five with anomalous nucleotide sharing. TCRdb's version of the immuneACCESS table is confined to in-frame rearrangements and falls short of the full clone set. An unresolved V gene accounts for under half of the shortfall where checked; the remainder is of unknown origin. That table is the source of V, J and clone size, and D and trimming were worked out from the DNA. The sample's table covers 95,000 to 150,000 clones. The ten biggest clones cover 2% to 2.5% of the sample.

This entry belongs to a study of cytomegalovirus exposure and HLA in healthy donors (dated by TCRdb to the late 2010s). About the study as a whole: According to an earlier analysis of 587 of the donors, 200 million or so T cells yielded 117 million unique TCR beta sequences and around 300 Gb of sequence data. Roughly 290 gigabases of sequencing data and roughly 81 million unique TCR sequences made up an early release that covered over 550 HLA-typed donors. Of the roughly 400 genotyped donors, approximately 83% fell in the genetic ancestry cluster associated with self-reported Caucasian donors. The aim of the study was to test whether cataloging public T cell receptors could identify signatures of past pathogen exposure. The study profiled the T cell repertoires of 500 to 800 subjects by immunosequencing and related them to cytomegalovirus serostatus. In addition to the first cohort of hundreds of subjects, a separate validation cohort of approximately 130 different subjects was used. To predict cytomegalovirus infection status, the study combined high-throughput TCR immunosequencing, statistical association of individual TCRs with disease status, and machine learning. To study patterns of TCR occurrence, a later analysis re-analyzed previously published TCR beta repertoires from several hundred donors and added high-resolution HLA genotyping. Rather than using new phenotypic data, the later analysis identified candidate immune exposures from TCR beta sequences and from how often those sequences occurred across donors. To decide whether each TCR beta V gene segment behaved as functional or pseudogenic, an earlier analysis of some 600 of the donors relied on high-throughput TCR beta sequencing. Donor age, sex, ethnicity and CMV serostatus were compiled alongside the repertoire data. A later genetic analysis used genome-wide SNP genotypes for about 60% of the roughly 700 donors, treating that subset as a discovery cohort. All discovery cohort repertoires had been generated using a single sequencing platform. HLA typing included class I and class II loci at four-digit resolution. Typing coverage differed by locus: A, B, C, DRB1 and DQB1 were typed in roughly 620-630 donors, DQA1 in about 560, DPA1 in approximately 610, and DPB1 in around 440. Four or five DR-DQ haplotypes were handled as single units for association and clustering because linkage in the cohort was strong. On average, approximately 250,000 unique TCR beta nucleotide sequences were sequenced per donor among more than 350 genotyped donors of the cohort, with roughly 20% of those sequences being non-productive.

From its cysteine to its phenylalanine, the CDR3 spans 16 amino acids. The read is trimmed to its CDR3 DNA, 48 bases read in frame from base 1. Trimming removed 5 bases from V and 0 bases from J, leaving 15 bases between the germline ends. Taken from the germline V gene (reference sequence), the CDR1 and CDR2 loops are MNHNY and SVGAGI. The investigation overall reported the following: In an earlier analysis of 587 of the donors, most TCR beta V segments were observed in productive rearrangements about 87% or about 30% of the time, broadly matching IMGT annotations. A cluster of highly shared sequence variants was judged likely to represent a technical artifact of the sequencing pipeline. Because some donors lacked HLA typing at each locus, the association tests relied only on the typed subset. Because the 87-base-pair reads could not distinguish some IMGT-functional V segments, including TRBV6-2 and TRBV6-3, those segments were excluded. In a later analysis, some 18,000 TCR beta sequences were associated with specific HLA alleles at a false discovery rate of 0.05. A later analysis found that TCR association rates varied across HLA loci, with DRB1 alleles showing the most associated TCRs and HLA-C alleles the fewest. Linkage disequilibrium might explain the correlated functional status among segregating V segments, but an unknown experimental factor could not be excluded. According to a later genetic analysis, donors in an Asian-associated ancestry cluster had fewer N-insertions in productive TCRs than the approximately 710-donor mean. In the study, some 180 TCR beta chains were listed as associated with cytomegalovirus. Presence/absence analyses assumed roughly uniform sequencing depth across donors, an assumption that may not hold. The authors suggested that the approach could potentially be generalized to other disease states and immunological phenotypes. In a later analysis, HLA-associated TCR beta chains showed more clonal expansion and lower generation probabilities than non-associated chains that were equally common. In vitro tests confirmed that a few of the cytomegalovirus-associated TCR beta chains recognize cytomegalovirus antigens. V-gene and J-gene trimming of TCR beta chains was associated with a missense DCLRE1C variant in a later genetic analysis, and the association was replicated in an independent cohort. While some public TCRs were present in many individuals, most TCR sequences turned up only very rarely across donors. Over 15 rarely observed V segments, including chromosome 9 orphons, were excluded from the earlier analysis of several hundred of the donors because counts were too low. Strong co-occurrence of HLA alleles, especially DR and DQ, made assigning TCR associations to individual alleles difficult. According to a later analysis, most CMV-associated TCR beta chains appeared to be HLA-restricted, and the HLA associations seemed to be driven largely by CMV exposure. The cohort was sequenced for TCR beta chains only, and without alpha or paired-chain data the features that could be detected were limited. A further reported finding was that TCR beta sequences accurately predicted the HLA-A and HLA-B alleles for most subjects in the first cohort. In both the original and validation cohorts, the classifier was reported to diagnose cytomegalovirus status with high specificity and sensitivity. Immune exposure information for the cohort was limited to CMV serostatus. According to a later analysis, parvovirus B19, influenza, CMV and Epstein-Barr virus appeared linked to several top co-occurrence clusters.

The cohort was made up of hundreds of healthy bone marrow donors. All cohort members were sampled while nominally healthy, although unrecorded immune exposures were likely present. The donor tested CMV seronegative and was one of the 352 seronegative cohort members. Each donor provided a peripheral blood sample, and peripheral blood mononuclear cells were used for TCR beta sequencing. The Qiagen DNeasy Blood Extraction Kit was used to extract genomic DNA from the blood cell samples. This TCR came from a man aged 35-49 years in good health and CMV-seronegative. The chain couples TRBV6-6 to TRBJ2-3; a tentative D call is TRBD2 (5 bases match). The material sequenced was PBMCs. CDR3 sequence: CASSGSGTTSTDTQYF. The DNA is TGTGCCAGCAGTGGCTCGGGAACCACTAGCACAGATACGCAGTATTTT.